The sequence of this T cell receptor (beta chain) was determined in a study of neurological immune-mediated disorders. This clonotype was recorded many times. A single record per CDR3 protein comes from TCRdb applying MiXCR to the 5' RACE reads. The sample gives some 48,000 distinct CDR3 sequences, less than 15% of which show up once; less than 5.5% is in the top ten. Germline CDR1 reads LGHDT; CDR2 reads YNNKEL (reference sequence). Trimming removed 6 bases at V and 4 bases at J, with 15 bases between. The CDR3 has 14 amino acids. Time point reported: longitudinal time-point 2. Sequencing input: PBMCs. This receptor was taken from a male donor with HTLV-1-associated myelopathy (HAM/TSP). The V and J genes are TRBV3-1 and TRBJ1-1; tentative D call: TRBD1 (5 bases). The CDR3 spells CASRGRGGSTEAFF. DNA for the CDR3: TGTGCCAGCAGAGGGAGGGGAGGGAGCACTGAAGCTTTCTTT.